The 10 T cell receptor beta chains reported below all come from one sample, sequenced in a study of immune characterization of retroperitoneal liposarcoma. TCRdb reanalysed the PCR reads using MiXCR and keeps one entry per CDR3 protein. Among some 8,200 distinct CDR3 sequences, over 40% were seen once, and the ten largest hold about 16%. Sequenced material: tumor tissue. Source of these receptors: a male donor with retroperitoneal liposarcoma.

This chain joins TRBV11-2 and TRBJ2-5, with 7 bases aligning to TRBD2. The J call may be wrong; the DNA end is better matched by TRBJ2-7. This CDR3 comprises 16 residues. Germline CDR1 and CDR2: SGHAT and FQNNGV. CDR3 sequence reads: CASSLAPGGGSYEQYF. The CDR3, as DNA: TGTGCCAGCAGCTTAGCTCCGGGCGGGGGCTCCTACGAGCAGTACTTC.

This clonotype counts as medium-sized. The rearrangement links TRBV7-2 to TRBJ2-5, with D possibly matching TRBD1 (5 bases). This CDR3 spans 13 amino acids. Trimming took off 5 bases at V and 5 bases at J, with 12 bases between the two ends. Germline CDR1 SGHTA, CDR2 FQGNSA. The CDR3 bases are TGTGCCAGCAGCGGACGGAAGGGGGAGACCCAGTACTTC. This codes for CASSGRKGETQYF.

In its sample, this clonotype was seen a few times. This chain connects TRBV6-1 to TRBJ2-3, with unresolved D. The V end lost 0 bases, the J end lost 4 bases, and 11 bases lay between the germline ends. CDR3 size: 15 residues. Germline loops: CDR1 MNHNS, CDR2 SASEGT. CDR3 sequence: CASSEAVWNPDTQYF. CDR3 DNA sequence: TGTGCCAGCAGTGAAGCGGTATGGAATCCAGATACGCAGTATTTT.

Within the sample, this clonotype is medium-sized. The chain carries TRBV7-8 and TRBJ2-7; D unresolved. CDR1 is SGHVS, CDR2 FQNEAQ, per germline. The CDR3 has 14 residues. V was trimmed by 1 base and J by 5 bases, leaving 12 bases between them. CDR3 sequence: CASSLGAGIHEQYF. CDR3 in DNA: TGTGCCAGCAGCTTAGGGGCAGGTATCCACGAGCAGTACTTC. The variable domain in full, completed from reference TRBV7-8 and TRBJ2-7, reads GAGVSQSPRYKVAKRGQDVALRCDPISGHVSLFWYQQALGQGPEFLTYFQNEAQLDKSGLPSDRFFAERPEGSVSTLKIQRTQQEDSAVYLCASSLGAGIHEQYFGPGTRLTVT.

This clonotype has only a few counts. This chain uses TRBV10-1 with TRBJ2-1; tentative D call: TRBD2 (6 bases). The DNA end is a closer match to TRBJ2-7, so the J assignment may be wrong. This CDR3 comprises 14 residues. Looked up from germline, CDR1 is WNHNN and CDR2 is SYGVQD (reference sequence). The CDR3 loop reads CASSEGGGIYEQYF. The CDR3, as DNA: TGCGCCAGCAGTGAGGGTGGGGGGATCTACGAGCAGTACTTC.

In its sample, this clonotype was seen a few times. The chain joins TRBV11-2 to TRBJ2-2; possibly TRBD2 for D (7 bases). The V end was cut by 0 bases, the J end by 5 bases, with 10 bases between. Germline V lookup: CDR1 SGHAT, CDR2 FQNNGV. The CDR3 spans 15 residues. The CDR3 DNA is TGTGCCAGCAGCTTAGACAGGGGAGGGACCGGGGAGCTGTTTTTT. It translates to CASSLDRGGTGELFF.

The gene calls are TRBV11-2 and TRBJ2-1; 8 bases are shared with TRBD2. CDR3 length equals 18 residues. The V gene's germline CDR1 is SGHAT and CDR2 FQNNGV. The ends lost 3 bases at V and 7 bases at J; junction bases unmatched: 17. DNA of the CDR3: TGTGCCAGCAGCTTTCCAGGTTTCGGGAGGGAAGGTCAGAATGAGCAGTTCTTC. Translation: CASSFPGFGREGQNEQFF.

This chain links TRBV27 with TRBJ2-5; TRBD2 is a possible D gene (6 bases). The J call is uncertain, as TRBJ2-7 better fits the DNA end. This CDR3 is built from 13 residues. CDR1 and CDR2 (germline): MNHEY, SMNVEV (reference sequence). CDR3 protein: CASSGGEAYEQYF. The CDR3 DNA sequence: TGTGCCAGCAGTGGAGGGGAGGCCTACGAGCAGTACTTC.

This clonotype was counted only a few times. The rearrangement uses TRBV6-1 and TRBJ2-5, with 8 nucleotides matching TRBD2. The end of the DNA aligns better with TRBJ2-7, so the J call may be wrong. In germline, CDR1 is MNHNS, CDR2 SASEGT. The CDR3 is 13 residues long. The chain's CDR3 is CASSGTRRYEQYF. For the CDR3, the DNA is TGTGCCAGCAGCGGGACTAGGAGGTACGAGCAGTACTTC.

The genes are TRBV27 and TRBJ2-3; D not resolved. Germline CDR1 reads MNHEY; CDR2 reads SMNVEV (reference sequence). Between the trimmed V and J ends, which lost 5 bases and 1 base, there was a span of 10 bases. The CDR3 covers 14 residues. The CDR3 loop reads CASSTLGRTDTQYF. The CDR3 DNA follows: TGTGCCAGCAGTACCCTAGGACGCACAGATACGCAGTATTTT.